This TCR beta chain was captured by sequencing in a study of molecular identifiers for immune sequencing clone quantification. The study, taken as a whole, reports: Beyond 20 RNA copies, clones held over 97% of effector molecules, compared with under 1% in naive cells.

There are 14 residues in the CDR3. The germline gives CDR1 SGHRS, CDR2 YFSETQ. Trimming removed 7 bases from V and 5 bases from J; junction bases left unmatched: 7. TCRdb passed the PCR reads through MiXCR, listing each CDR3 protein once. Of 300,000 to 400,000 distinct CDR3 sequences listed, roughly 23% are singletons. This clonotype was seen ten or more times. Antigen: not known. The sequencing input was naive CD8+ T cells from blood, with Jurkat cell RNA spiked in. Subset of the sample: FACS-sorted CD8+CD4-CCR7+CD45RA+ naive T cells. This sequence originates from a human donor in good health. Some libraries in this study had Jurkat cell RNA spiked in. The chain uses TRBV5-1 and TRBJ2-2; TRBD1 matches 8 bases. The CDR3 nucleotides are TGCGCCAGCGAGACAGGGGATGGGACCGGGGAGCTGTTTTTT. Translation: CASETGDGTGELFF. Full variable domain (remainder filled in from reference TRBV5-1 and TRBJ2-2): KAGVTQTPRYLIKTRGQQVTLSCSPISGHRSVSWYQQTPGQGLQFLFEYFSETQRNKGNFPGRFSGRQFSNSRSEMNVSTLELGDSALYLCASETGDGTGELFFGEGSRLTVL.